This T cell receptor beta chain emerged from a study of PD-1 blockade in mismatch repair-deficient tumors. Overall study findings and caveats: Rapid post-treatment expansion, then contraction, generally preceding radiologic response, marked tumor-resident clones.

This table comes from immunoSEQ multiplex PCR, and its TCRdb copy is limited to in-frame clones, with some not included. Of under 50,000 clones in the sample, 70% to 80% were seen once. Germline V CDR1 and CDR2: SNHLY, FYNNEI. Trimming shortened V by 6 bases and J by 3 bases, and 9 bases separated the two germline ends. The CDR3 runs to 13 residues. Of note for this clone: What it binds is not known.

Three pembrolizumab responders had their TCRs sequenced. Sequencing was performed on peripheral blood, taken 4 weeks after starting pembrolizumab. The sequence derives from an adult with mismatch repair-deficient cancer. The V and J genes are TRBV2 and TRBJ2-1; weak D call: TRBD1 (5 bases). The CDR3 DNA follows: TGTGCCAGCAGCAGTCAGGGCTACAATGAGCAGTTCTTC. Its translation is CASSSQGYNEQFF.